These T cell receptor beta chains were read from a single sample in a study of T-cell reconstitution after alpha-beta-depleted transplantation in children. TCRdb independently ran MiXCR on the PCR reads; one entry per CDR3 protein. The sample shows over 120,000 distinct CDR3 sequences, around 8.5% of them seen only once. Sample: PBMCs, mostly from graft donor cells, taken 180 days after TCRalphabeta/CD19-depleted stem cell transplant. The origin of the receptors is a female patient aged 2-15 years who had a stem cell transplant for congenital amegakaryocytic thrombocytopenia, so the T cells may come from the graft donor. CDR3s include the opening cysteine and the closing phenylalanine or tryptophan. A D gene is named only where the DNA matches it firmly. The size field is filled for only some rows; it gives once, few, many or a size class.

v_gene	j_gene	abundance	len	d_gene	CDR3aa	CDR3nt
TRBV11-3	TRBJ2-1	few	16	.	CASSLGFGQGLDEQFF	TGTGCCAGCAGCTTAGGTTTTGGGCAGGGGTTAGATGAGCAGTTCTTC
TRBV10-3	TRBJ2-1	many	14	TRBD2	CAHRTGGRENEQFF	TGTGCCCATAGGACGGGCGGGAGGGAGAATGAGCAGTTCTTC
TRBV7-2	TRBJ1-2	.	17	TRBD1	CASSLAGQGITDNGYTF	TGTGCCAGCAGCTTAGCGGGACAGGGGATTACCGACAATGGCTACACCTTC
TRBV18	TRBJ2-4	few	20	TRBD2	CASSVNPGLAGNVAKNIQYF	TGTGCCAGCTCAGTAAATCCGGGACTAGCGGGAAACGTAGCCAAAAACATTCAGTACTTC
TRBV24-1	TRBJ2-5	.	16	TRBD1	CATSDRWTGQQETQYF	TGTGCCACCAGTGACCGATGGACAGGGCAGCAAGAGACCCAGTACTTC
TRBV20-1	TRBJ2-3	many	15	.	CSASGRGSGTDTQYF	TGCAGTGCTAGCGGGCGGGGTAGCGGCACAGATACGCAGTATTTT
TRBV5-1	TRBJ2-7	many	14	TRBD1	CASSSRTGPYEQYF	TGCGCCAGCAGCTCCCGGACAGGCCCCTACGAGCAGTACTTC
TRBV5-6	TRBJ2-2	few	15	.	CASRTGPGDTGELFF	TGTGCCAGCAGAACAGGGCCGGGGGACACCGGGGAGCTGTTTTTT
TRBV7-9	TRBJ2-5	few	12	.	CASSTIQETQYF	TGTGCCAGCAGCACGATCCAAGAGACCCAGTACTTC
TRBV19	TRBJ2-7	.	13	.	CASSWREGFEQYF	TGTGCCAGTAGTTGGAGGGAAGGATTCGAGCAGTACTTC
TRBV12-3/TRBV12-4	TRBJ1-6	many	14	.	CASMRWQDHSPLHF	TGTGCCAGCATGAGATGGCAGGATCACTCACCCCTCCACTTT
TRBV29-1	TRBJ2-3	many	17	TRBD2	CSVRTAGAFSRTDTQYF	TGCAGCGTCCGTACAGCGGGAGCGTTTAGTCGCACAGATACGCAGTATTTT
TRBV10-3	TRBJ2-7	many	17	TRBD1	CAISGEQGVTQFYEQYF	TGTGCCATCAGTGGAGAACAGGGGGTGACTCAATTTTACGAGCAGTACTTC
TRBV29-1	TRBJ2-3	many	14	.	CSVDRKSRTDTQYF	TGCAGCGTTGATCGTAAAAGTCGCACAGATACGCAGTATTTT
TRBV20-1	TRBJ2-5	many	18	TRBD2	CSARVPGLAGGPWETQYF	TGCAGTGCTAGAGTACCGGGACTAGCGGGAGGGCCCTGGGAGACCCAGTACTTC
TRBV12-3/TRBV12-4	TRBJ2-4	few	14	TRBD2	CASSFWGGRDIQYF	TGTGCCAGCAGTTTTTGGGGGGGTAGGGACATTCAGTACTTC
TRBV7-6	TRBJ2-7	many	14	.	CASSLVAEGYEQYF	TGTGCCAGCAGCTTAGTAGCGGAAGGGTACGAGCAGTACTTC
TRBV19	TRBJ2-2	many	16	.	CASSISPSVGAGELFF	TGTGCCAGTAGTATCTCCCCTAGCGTAGGTGCCGGGGAGCTGTTTTTT
TRBV5-1	TRBJ1-6	many	14	TRBD1	CASSFQGAGTPLHF	TGCGCCAGCAGCTTTCAGGGGGCTGGAACACCCCTCCACTTT
TRBV12-3/TRBV12-4	TRBJ1-3	.	19	.	CASSPNGVGVWIAGNTIYF	TGTGCCAGCAGTCCTAACGGAGTCGGGGTATGGATTGCTGGAAACACCATATATTTT
TRBV7-9	TRBJ2-1	many	12	.	CASSDSYNEQFF	TGTGCCAGCAGCGACTCCTACAATGAGCAGTTCTTC
TRBV7-3	TRBJ2-5	.	14	TRBD2	CASSLLPSGSNQYF	TGTGCCAGCAGCTTGCTACCTAGCGGGAGTAACCAGTACTTC
TRBV6-5	TRBJ2-7	many	13	.	CASSYGTNYEQYF	TGTGCCAGCAGTTACGGGACAAACTACGAGCAGTACTTC
TRBV7-9	TRBJ2-1	few	15	.	CASSPAGGRYNEQFF	TGTGCCAGCAGCCCCGCAGGAGGGAGATACAATGAGCAGTTCTTC
TRBV28	TRBJ2-7	many	15	TRBD2	CASSRNLAGNYEQYF	TGTGCCAGCAGCCGAAATCTAGCGGGGAACTACGAGCAGTACTTC
TRBV10-3	TRBJ1-1	many	11	.	CAISQQAEAFF	TGTGCCATCTCTCAACAGGCTGAAGCTTTCTTT
TRBV7-2	TRBJ2-2	many	16	TRBD2	CASSSRLAANTGELFF	TGTGCCAGCAGCTCCCGACTAGCGGCTAACACCGGGGAGCTGTTTTTT
TRBV3-1	TRBJ2-5	many	15	TRBD1	CASSQAGTGQETQYF	TGTGCCAGCAGCCAAGCCGGGACAGGGCAAGAGACCCAGTACTTC
TRBV29-1	TRBJ2-3	many	16	.	CSVPSGGYSSTDTQYF	TGCAGCGTTCCCTCGGGCGGGTATTCCAGCACAGATACGCAGTATTTT
TRBV5-5	TRBJ2-6	few	15	.	CASSPRVSGANVLTF	TGTGCCAGCAGCCCGAGGGTCTCCGGGGCCAACGTCCTGACTTTC
TRBV30	TRBJ1-1	few	12	.	CAWKATGPEAFF	TGTGCCTGGAAAGCAACAGGGCCTGAAGCTTTCTTT
TRBV11-2	TRBJ2-2	many	18	.	CASSPPVAAALWPGELFF	TGTGCCAGCAGCCCCCCTGTGGCGGCAGCTTTATGGCCCGGGGAGCTGTTTTTT
TRBV28	TRBJ2-3	many	11	.	CASGKTDTQYF	TGTGCCAGCGGAAAAACAGATACGCAGTATTTT
TRBV20-1	TRBJ2-7	many	13	TRBD2	CSATTSGGAAQYF	TGCAGTGCAACGACTAGCGGGGGGGCCGCGCAGTACTTC
TRBV5-1	TRBJ2-1	few	16	TRBD2	CASSRQLAGANNEQFF	TGCGCCAGCAGCCGCCAACTAGCGGGGGCCAACAATGAGCAGTTCTTC
TRBV11-1	TRBJ2-5	many	18	.	CASSRALRGVGTQETQYF	TGTGCCAGCAGCCGCGCCTTGCGGGGTGTGGGAACCCAAGAGACCCAGTACTTC
TRBV5-6	TRBJ2-3	many	17	TRBD2	CASNPLAERLSTDTQYF	TGTGCCAGCAACCCCCTAGCGGAGAGACTTAGCACAGATACGCAGTATTTT
TRBV27	TRBJ2-7	few	14	TRBD1	CASRPGQGPYEQYF	TGTGCCAGCAGGCCGGGACAGGGACCCTACGAGCAGTACTTC
TRBV3-1	TRBJ2-1	many	13	.	CASSQDHADEQFF	TGTGCCAGCAGCCAAGATCATGCGGATGAGCAGTTCTTC
TRBV5-1	TRBJ1-1	many	14	.	CASSFGDNRAEAFF	TGCGCCAGCAGCTTCGGGGATAATCGGGCTGAAGCTTTCTTT
TRBV28	TRBJ1-5	.	13	.	CASSLLGNQPQHF	TGTGCCAGCAGTTTATTGGGGAATCAGCCCCAGCATTTT
TRBV20-1	TRBJ1-1	few	14	.	CSAEYDTMNTEAFF	TGCAGTGCCGAATATGACACAATGAACACTGAAGCTTTCTTT
TRBV10-1	TRBJ2-3	many	13	.	CASSEGSADTQYF	TGCGCCAGCAGTGAGGGGAGCGCAGATACGCAGTATTTT
TRBV28	TRBJ2-2	many	14	TRBD1	CASSITGGTGELFF	TGTGCCAGCAGTATCACAGGGGGCACCGGGGAGCTGTTTTTT
TRBV28	TRBJ2-7	few	13	.	CASTTPTPYEQYF	TGTGCCAGCACCACACCAACACCCTACGAGCAGTACTTC
TRBV18	TRBJ2-1	many	16	TRBD2	CASSRRGSGSHNEQFF	TGTGCCAGCTCACGAAGGGGCAGCGGGAGCCACAATGAGCAGTTCTTC
TRBV5-5	TRBJ1-1	many	13	.	CASSWGVDTEAFF	TGTGCCAGCAGCTGGGGGGTGGACACTGAAGCTTTCTTT
TRBV20-1	TRBJ2-1	many	17	.	CSARPHTGGTSYNEQFF	TGCAGTGCTAGACCCCACACTGGCGGGACCTCCTACAATGAGCAGTTCTTC